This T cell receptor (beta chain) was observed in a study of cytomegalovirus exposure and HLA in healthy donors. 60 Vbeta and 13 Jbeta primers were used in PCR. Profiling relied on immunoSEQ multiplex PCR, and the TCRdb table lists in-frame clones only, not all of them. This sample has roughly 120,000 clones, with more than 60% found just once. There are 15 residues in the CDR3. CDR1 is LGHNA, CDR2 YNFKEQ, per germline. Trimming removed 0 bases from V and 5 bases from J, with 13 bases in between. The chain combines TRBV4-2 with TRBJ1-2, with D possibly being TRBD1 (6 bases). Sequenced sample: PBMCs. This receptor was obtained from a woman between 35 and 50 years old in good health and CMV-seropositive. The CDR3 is CASSQDWDGTYGYTF. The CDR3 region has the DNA TGTGCCAGCAGCCAAGATTGGGACGGGACATATGGCTACACCTTC.